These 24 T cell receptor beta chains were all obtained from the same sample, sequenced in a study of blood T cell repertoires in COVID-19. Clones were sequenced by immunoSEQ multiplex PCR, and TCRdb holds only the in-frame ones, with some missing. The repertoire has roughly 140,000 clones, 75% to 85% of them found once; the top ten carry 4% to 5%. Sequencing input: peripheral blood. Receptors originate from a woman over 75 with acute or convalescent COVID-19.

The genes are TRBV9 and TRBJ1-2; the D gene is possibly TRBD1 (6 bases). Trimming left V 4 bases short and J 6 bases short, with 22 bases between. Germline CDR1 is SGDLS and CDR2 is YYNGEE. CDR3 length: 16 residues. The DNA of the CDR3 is TGTGCCAGCAGCCCGGGGAACAGGGACGGTTGGGATGGCTACACCTTC. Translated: CASSPGNRDGWDGYTF.

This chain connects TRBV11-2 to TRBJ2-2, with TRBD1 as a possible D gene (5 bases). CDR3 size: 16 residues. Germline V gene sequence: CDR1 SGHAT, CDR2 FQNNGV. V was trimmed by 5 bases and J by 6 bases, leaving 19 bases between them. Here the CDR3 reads CASSPRGNRPPGELFF. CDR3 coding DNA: TGTGCCAGCAGCCCAAGGGGAAACAGGCCACCCGGGGAGCTGTTTTTT.

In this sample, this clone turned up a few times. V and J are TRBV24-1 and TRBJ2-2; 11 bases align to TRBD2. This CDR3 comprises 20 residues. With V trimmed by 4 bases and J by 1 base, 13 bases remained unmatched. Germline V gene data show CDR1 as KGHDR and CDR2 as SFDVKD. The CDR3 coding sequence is TGTGCCACCAGTGACCCTGCTAGCGGGGGGCCCGTTAGGAACACCGGGGAGCTGTTTTTT. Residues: CATSDPASGGPVRNTGELFF.

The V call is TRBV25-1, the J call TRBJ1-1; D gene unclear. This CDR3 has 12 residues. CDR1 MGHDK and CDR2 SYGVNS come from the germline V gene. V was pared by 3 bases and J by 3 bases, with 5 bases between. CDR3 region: CASSDGHTEAFF. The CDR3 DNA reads TGTGCCAGCAGTGATGGCCACACTGAAGCTTTCTTT.

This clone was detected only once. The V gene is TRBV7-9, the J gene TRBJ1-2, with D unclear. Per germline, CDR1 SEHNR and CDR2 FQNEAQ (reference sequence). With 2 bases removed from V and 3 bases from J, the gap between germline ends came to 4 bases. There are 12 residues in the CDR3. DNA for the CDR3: TGTGCCAGCAGCTTACAGTACTATGGCTACACCTTC. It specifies CASSLQYYGYTF. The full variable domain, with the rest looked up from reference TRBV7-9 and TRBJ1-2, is DTGVSQNPRHKITKRGQNVTFRCDPISEHNRLYWYRQTLGQGPEFLTYFQNEAQLEKSRLLSDRFSAERPKGSFSTLEIQRTEQGDSAMYLCASSLQYYGYTFGSGTRLTVV.

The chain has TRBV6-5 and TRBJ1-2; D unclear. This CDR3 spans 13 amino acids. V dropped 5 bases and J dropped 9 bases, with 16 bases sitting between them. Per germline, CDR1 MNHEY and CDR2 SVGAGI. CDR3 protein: CASSPTLGRSYTF. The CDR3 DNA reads TGTGCCAGCAGTCCGACCCTAGGTCGGAGCTACACCTTC.

CDR3 amino acids: CAWSSSSGYHYEQYF. CDR3 coding DNA: TGTGCCTGGAGTAGCTCAAGCGGGTACCACTACGAGCAGTACTTC. The V gene is TRBV30, the J gene TRBJ2-7; D might be TRBD2 (6 bases). The CDR3 has 15 residues. Germline assignment: CDR1 GTSNPN and CDR2 SVGIG (reference sequence). The V end was cut by 2 bases, the J end by 3 bases, with 17 bases between.

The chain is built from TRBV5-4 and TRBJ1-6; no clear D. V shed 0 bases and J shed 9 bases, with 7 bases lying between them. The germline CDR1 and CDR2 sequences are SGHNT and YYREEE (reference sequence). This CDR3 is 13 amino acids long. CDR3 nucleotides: TGTGCCAGCAGCTTGGTAGGCGGTTCACCCCTCCACTTT. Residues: CASSLVGGSPLHF.

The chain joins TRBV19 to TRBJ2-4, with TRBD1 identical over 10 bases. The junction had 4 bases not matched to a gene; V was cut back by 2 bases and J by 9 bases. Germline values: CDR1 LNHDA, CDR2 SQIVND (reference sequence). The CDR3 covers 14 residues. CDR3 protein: CASSIPGQGTIQYF. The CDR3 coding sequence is TGTGCCAGTAGTATACCGGGACAGGGGACCATTCAGTACTTC.

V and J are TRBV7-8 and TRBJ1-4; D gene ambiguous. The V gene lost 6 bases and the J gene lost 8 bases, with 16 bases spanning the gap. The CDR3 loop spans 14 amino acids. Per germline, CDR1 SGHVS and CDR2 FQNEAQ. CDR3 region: CASSPQRAPEKLFF. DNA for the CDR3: TGTGCCAGCAGTCCTCAGAGGGCCCCCGAAAAACTGTTTTTT. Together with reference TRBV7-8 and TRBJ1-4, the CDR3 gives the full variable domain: GAGVSQSPRYKVAKRGQDVALRCDPISGHVSLFWYQQALGQGPEFLTYFQNEAQLDKSGLPSDRFFAERPEGSVSTLKIQRTQQEDSAVYLCASSPQRAPEKLFFGSGTQLSVL.

The CDR3 loop is CATTGGSSGANVLTF. As DNA, the CDR3 is TGTGCCACCACGGGGGGCAGCTCTGGGGCCAACGTCCTGACTTTC. The chain joins TRBV27 to TRBJ2-6; D possibly corresponds to TRBD2 (7 bases). V was clipped by 10 bases and J by 0 bases, with 13 bases between them. There are 15 residues in the CDR3. CDR1 is MNHEY, CDR2 SMNVEV, per germline (reference sequence).

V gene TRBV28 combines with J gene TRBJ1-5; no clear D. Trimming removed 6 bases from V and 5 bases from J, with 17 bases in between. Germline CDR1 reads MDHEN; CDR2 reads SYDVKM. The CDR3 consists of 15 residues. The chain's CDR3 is CASSQPGGRHQPQHF. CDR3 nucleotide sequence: TGTGCCAGCAGCCAACCGGGAGGACGGCATCAGCCCCAGCATTTT.

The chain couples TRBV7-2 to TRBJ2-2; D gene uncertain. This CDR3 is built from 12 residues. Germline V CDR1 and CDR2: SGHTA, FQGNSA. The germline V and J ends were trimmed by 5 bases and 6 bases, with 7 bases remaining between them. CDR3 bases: TGTGCCAGCAGCGCTCGGGCCGGGGAGCTGTTTTTT. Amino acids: CASSARAGELFF.

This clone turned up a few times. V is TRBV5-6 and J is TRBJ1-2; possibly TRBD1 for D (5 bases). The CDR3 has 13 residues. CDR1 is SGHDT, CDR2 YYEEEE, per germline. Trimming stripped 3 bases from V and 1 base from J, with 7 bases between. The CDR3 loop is CASSYDSNYGYTF. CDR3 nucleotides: TGTGCCAGCAGCTATGACAGTAACTATGGCTACACCTTC.

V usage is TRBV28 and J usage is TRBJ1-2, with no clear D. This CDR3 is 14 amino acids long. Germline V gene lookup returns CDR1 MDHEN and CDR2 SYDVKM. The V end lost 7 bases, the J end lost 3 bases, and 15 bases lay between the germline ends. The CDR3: CASTLRPGYYGYTF. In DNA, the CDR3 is TGTGCCAGCACCCTTCGACCAGGCTACTATGGCTACACCTTC.

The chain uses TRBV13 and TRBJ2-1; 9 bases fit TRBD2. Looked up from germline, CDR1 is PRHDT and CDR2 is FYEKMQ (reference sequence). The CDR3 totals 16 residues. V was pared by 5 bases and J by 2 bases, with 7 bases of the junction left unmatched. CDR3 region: CASSPQRLAAYNEQFF. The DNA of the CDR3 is TGTGCCAGCAGCCCACAACGACTAGCGGCCTACAATGAGCAGTTCTTC.

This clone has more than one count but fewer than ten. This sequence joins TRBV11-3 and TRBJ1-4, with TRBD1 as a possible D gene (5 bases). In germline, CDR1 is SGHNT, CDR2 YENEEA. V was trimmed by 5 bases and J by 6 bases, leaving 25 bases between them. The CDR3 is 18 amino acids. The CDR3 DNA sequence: TGTGCCAGCAGCAAAGGGGCCAGGCCATCTCCCATTTATGAAAAACTGTTTTTT. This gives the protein CASSKGARPSPIYEKLFF. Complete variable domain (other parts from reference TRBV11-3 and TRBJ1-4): EAGVVQSPRYKIIEKKQPVAFWCNPISGHNTLYWYLQNLGQGPELLIRYENEEAVDDSQLPKDRFSAERLKGVDSTLKIQPAELGDSAVYLCASSKGARPSPIYEKLFFGSGTQLSVL.

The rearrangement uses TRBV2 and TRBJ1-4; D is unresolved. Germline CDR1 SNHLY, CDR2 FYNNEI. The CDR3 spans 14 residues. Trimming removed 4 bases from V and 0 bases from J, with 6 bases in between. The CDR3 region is CASSVRTTNEKLFF. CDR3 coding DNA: TGTGCCAGCAGTGTCAGAACAACTAATGAAAAACTGTTTTTT.

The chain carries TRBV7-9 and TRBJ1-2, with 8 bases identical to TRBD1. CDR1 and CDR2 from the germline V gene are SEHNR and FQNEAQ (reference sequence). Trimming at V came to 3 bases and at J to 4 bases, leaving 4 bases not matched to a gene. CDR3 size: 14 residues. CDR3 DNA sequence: TGTGCCAGCAGCTTTGACAGGGGCAGCTATGGCTACACCTTC. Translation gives CASSFDRGSYGYTF.

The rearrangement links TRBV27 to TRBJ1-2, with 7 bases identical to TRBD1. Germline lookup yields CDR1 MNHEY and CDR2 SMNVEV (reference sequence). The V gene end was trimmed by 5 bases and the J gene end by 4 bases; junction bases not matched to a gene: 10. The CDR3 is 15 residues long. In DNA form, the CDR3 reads TGTGCCAGCAGTACCACAGGGGTCCCTATCTATGGCTACACCTTC. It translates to CASSTTGVPIYGYTF.

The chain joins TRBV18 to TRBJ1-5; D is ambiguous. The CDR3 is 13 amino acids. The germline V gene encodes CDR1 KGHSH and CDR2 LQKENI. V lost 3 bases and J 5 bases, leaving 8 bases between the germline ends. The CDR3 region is CASSPQVDQPQHF. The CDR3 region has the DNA TGTGCCAGCTCACCGCAGGTCGATCAGCCCCAGCATTTT.

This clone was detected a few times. The CDR3 coding sequence is TGTGCCAGCAGCTCGAGACAGGGGGCTCTCTACGAGCAGTACTTC. Translating it yields CASSSRQGALYEQYF. V and J are TRBV3-1 (or the pseudogene TRBV3-2) and TRBJ2-7, with 10 bases lining up with TRBD1. V lost 5 bases, J lost 3 bases, and 7 bases stayed unmatched. The CDR3 runs 15 residues. Germline values: CDR1 LGHDT, CDR2 YNNKEL (reference sequence).

CDR3 bases: TGTGCCACCAGTGATTTGTTCGAGGGACATGATACGCAGTATTTT. Protein: CATSDLFEGHDTQYF. This chain links TRBV24-1 with TRBJ2-3, with a possible D match to TRBD1 (6 bases). In germline, CDR1 is KGHDR, CDR2 SFDVKD. V gave up 0 bases and J gave up 6 bases, with 12 bases separating them. This CDR3 region has 15 residues.

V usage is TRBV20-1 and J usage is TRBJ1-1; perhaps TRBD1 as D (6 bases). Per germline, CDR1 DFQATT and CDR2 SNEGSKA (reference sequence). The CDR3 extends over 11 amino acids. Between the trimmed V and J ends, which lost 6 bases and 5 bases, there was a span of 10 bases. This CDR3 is CSAGTSTEAFF. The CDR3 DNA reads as TGCAGTGCCGGGACATCTACTGAAGCTTTCTTT.